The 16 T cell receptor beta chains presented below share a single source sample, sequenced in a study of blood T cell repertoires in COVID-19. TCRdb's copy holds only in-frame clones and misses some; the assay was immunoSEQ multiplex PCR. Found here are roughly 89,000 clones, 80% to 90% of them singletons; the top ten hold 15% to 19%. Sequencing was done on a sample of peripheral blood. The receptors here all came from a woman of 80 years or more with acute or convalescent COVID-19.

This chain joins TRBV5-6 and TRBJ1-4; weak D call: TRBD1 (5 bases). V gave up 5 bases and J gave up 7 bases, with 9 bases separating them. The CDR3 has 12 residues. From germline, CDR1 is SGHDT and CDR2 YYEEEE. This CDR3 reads CASSAGFEKLFF. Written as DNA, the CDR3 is TGTGCCAGCAGTGCAGGGTTTGAAAAACTGTTTTTT. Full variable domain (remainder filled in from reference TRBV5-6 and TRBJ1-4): DAGVTQSPTHLIKTRGQQVTLRCSPKSGHDTVSWYQQALGQGPQFIFQYYEEEERQRGNFPDRFSGHQFPNYSSELNVNALLLGDSALYLCASSAGFEKLFFGSGTQLSVL.

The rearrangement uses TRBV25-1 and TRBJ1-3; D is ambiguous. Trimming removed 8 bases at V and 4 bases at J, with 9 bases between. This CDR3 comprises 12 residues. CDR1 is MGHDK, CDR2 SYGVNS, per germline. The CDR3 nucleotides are TGTGCCAGCGGGGAGACAGGAAACACCATATATTTT. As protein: CASGETGNTIYF.

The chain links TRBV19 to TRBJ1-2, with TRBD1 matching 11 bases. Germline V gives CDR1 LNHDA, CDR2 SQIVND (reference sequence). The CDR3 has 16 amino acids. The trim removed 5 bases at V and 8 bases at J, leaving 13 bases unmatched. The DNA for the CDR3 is TGTGCCAGTAGTCCCGGACAGGGGGCGTTCAGCAGGGGCTACACCTTC. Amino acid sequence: CASSPGQGAFSRGYTF.

The CDR3 DNA follows: TGTGCCAGCACCCATAGCTTTCCTCGGGACTCACTGGAGACCCAGTACTTC. Its protein product is CASTHSFPRDSLETQYF. The chain employs TRBV3-1 (or the pseudogene TRBV3-2) and TRBJ2-5, with D perhaps matching TRBD2 (6 bases). Germline-derived CDR1 and CDR2 are LGHDT and YNNKEL (reference sequence). Trimming left V 7 bases short and J 5 bases short, with 26 bases between. The CDR3 sequence is 17 residues long.

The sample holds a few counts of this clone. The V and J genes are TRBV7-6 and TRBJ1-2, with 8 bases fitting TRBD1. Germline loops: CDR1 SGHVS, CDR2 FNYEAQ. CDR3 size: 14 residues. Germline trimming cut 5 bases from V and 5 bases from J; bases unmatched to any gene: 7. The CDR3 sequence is CASSPAGGGYGYTF. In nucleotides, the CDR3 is TGTGCCAGCAGCCCCGCAGGGGGCGGGTATGGCTACACCTTC.

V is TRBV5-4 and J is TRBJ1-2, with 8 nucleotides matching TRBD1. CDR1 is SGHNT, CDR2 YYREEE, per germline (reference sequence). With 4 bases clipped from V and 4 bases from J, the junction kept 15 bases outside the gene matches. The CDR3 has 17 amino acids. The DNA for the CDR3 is TGTGCCAGCAGCCCCGAGTTGGGGCAGGGGGCTAGCTATGGCTACACCTTC. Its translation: CASSPELGQGASYGYTF.

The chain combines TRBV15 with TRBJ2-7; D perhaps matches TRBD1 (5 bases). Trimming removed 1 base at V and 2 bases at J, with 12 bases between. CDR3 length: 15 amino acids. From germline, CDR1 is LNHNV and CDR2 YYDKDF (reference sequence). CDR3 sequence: CATSRAGRTTYEQYF. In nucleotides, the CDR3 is TGTGCCACCAGCAGAGCAGGGCGTACTACCTACGAGCAGTACTTC.

The CDR3 protein is CASSPQGTGNTIYF. CDR3 sequence (DNA): TGTGCCAGCAGTCCACAGGGGACAGGAAACACCATATATTTT. The rearrangement uses TRBV27 and TRBJ1-3, with 7 bases identical to TRBD1. The CDR3 extends over 14 amino acids. With V trimmed by 5 bases and J by 4 bases, 5 bases remained unmatched. Germline assignment: CDR1 MNHEY and CDR2 SMNVEV (reference sequence).

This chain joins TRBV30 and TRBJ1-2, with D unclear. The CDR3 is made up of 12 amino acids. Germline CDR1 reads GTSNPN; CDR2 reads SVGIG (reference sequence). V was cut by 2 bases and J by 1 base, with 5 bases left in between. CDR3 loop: CAWSYSNYGYTF. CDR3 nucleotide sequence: TGTGCCTGGAGTTACAGTAACTATGGCTACACCTTC.

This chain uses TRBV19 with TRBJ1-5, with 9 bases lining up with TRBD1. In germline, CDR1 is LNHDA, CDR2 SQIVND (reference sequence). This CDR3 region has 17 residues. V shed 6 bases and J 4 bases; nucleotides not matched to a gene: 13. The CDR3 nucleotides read TGTGCCAGTAGCCGCGAGGGCCACAGGGGGCGAAATCAGCCCCAGCATTTT. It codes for CASSREGHRGRNQPQHF.

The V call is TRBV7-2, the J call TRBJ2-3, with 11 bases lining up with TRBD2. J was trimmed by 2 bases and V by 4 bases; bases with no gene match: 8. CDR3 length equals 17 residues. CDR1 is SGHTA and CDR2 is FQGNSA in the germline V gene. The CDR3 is CASSSKTSGVYTDTQYF. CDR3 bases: TGTGCCAGCAGCTCTAAGACTAGCGGGGTTTACACAGATACGCAGTATTTT.

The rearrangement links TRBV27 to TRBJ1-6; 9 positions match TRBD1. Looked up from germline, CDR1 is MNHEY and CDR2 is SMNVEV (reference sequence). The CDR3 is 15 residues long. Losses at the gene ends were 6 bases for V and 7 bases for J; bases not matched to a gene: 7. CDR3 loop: CASSSWGTGNSPLHF. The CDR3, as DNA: TGTGCCAGCAGCTCTTGGGGGACAGGGAATTCACCCCTCCACTTT.

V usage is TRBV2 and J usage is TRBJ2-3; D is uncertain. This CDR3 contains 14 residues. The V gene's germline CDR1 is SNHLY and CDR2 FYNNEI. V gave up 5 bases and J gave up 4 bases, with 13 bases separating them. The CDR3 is CASSLLVTADTQYF. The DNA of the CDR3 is TGTGCCAGCAGTCTACTTGTTACGGCAGATACGCAGTATTTT.

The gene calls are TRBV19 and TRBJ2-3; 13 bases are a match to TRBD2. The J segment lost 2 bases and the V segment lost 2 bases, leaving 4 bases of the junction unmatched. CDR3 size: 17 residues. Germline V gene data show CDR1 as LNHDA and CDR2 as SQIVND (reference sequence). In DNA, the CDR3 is TGTGCCAGTAGTATAAGGGGACTAGCGGGGACCACAGATACGCAGTATTTT. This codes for CASSIRGLAGTTDTQYF.

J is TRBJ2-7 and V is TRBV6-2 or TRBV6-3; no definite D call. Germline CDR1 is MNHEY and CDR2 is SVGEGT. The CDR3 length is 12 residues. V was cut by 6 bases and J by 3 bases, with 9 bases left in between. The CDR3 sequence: CASSPAGYEQYF. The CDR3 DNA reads TGTGCCAGCAGCCCCGCCGGCTACGAGCAGTACTTC.

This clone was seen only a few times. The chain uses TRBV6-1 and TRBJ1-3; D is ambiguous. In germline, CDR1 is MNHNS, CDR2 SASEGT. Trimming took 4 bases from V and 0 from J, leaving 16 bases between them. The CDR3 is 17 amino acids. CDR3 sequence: CASSVGRGVGSGNTIYF. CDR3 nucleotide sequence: TGTGCCAGCAGTGTGGGTCGAGGAGTAGGCTCTGGAAACACCATATATTTT.